This TCR beta chain appears in the sequencing data of a study of response to subunit inactivated influenza vaccine. One entry per CDR3 protein results from TCRdb running MiXCR on the RT-PCR reads. The sample has hundreds of thousands of distinct CDR3 sequences; approximately 10% are singletons. The CDR3 spans 13 residues. CDR1 is MDHEN and CDR2 is SYDVKM in the germline V gene. Trimming removed 6 bases from V and 6 bases from J, with 15 bases in between. A further study also used this sample, focusing on T cells expressing NK-cell markers. As that study records: TCR beta cDNA was generated via 5'RACE template switching incorporating UMIs. Out of eight donors sequenced, seven tested HCMV-seropositive and the remaining one seronegative. Expanded NKG2C+ T cell clones had unclear HCMV specificity.

This receptor was taken from a man in his forties or fifties who received an inactivated influenza vaccine. V and J are TRBV28 and TRBJ2-7, with a weak D call TRBD1 (5 bases). Sample: PBMCs from blood, taken on the day of vaccination. The CDR3 region has the DNA TGTGCCAGCAGCCTACTCAGGGTCGGCGAGCAGTACTTC. Translating gives CASSLLRVGEQYF.